A single sample gave rise to the 9 T cell receptor beta chains below, sequenced in a study of Graves' ophthalmopathy and Graves' hyperthyroidism listed by TCRdb under 2018. Sequencing was carried out with an Illumina HiSeq 2000. For repertoire sequencing, TCR beta CDR3 regions were amplified from RNA transcripts. A first-round RT-PCR used HTBI primers with the Qiagen OneStep RT-PCR kit, followed by a second-round multiplex PCR, size selection and purification. TCRdb reprocessing: public reads trimmed at Q25 with fastp, clones called with MiXCR, in-frame beta chains kept. CDR3 protein sequences are deduplicated, and each keeps its most common genes and DNA. The sample data list about 400,000 distinct CDR3 sequences, and around 16% of these were observed just once. The top ten constitute roughly 1.5% of the sample. Source material: peripheral blood. The receptor set was obtained from a woman aged 18-29 years with Graves' ophthalmopathy. Donor details come from another sample of the same person, matched by shared clones.

This clonotype was seen repeatedly, ten times or more. The gene calls are TRBV6-2 or TRBV6-3 and TRBJ1-5; TRBD1 might be the D (5 bases). From germline, CDR1 is MNHEY and CDR2 SVGEGT. Trimming left V 5 bases short and J 3 bases short, with 17 bases between. The CDR3 sequence is 16 residues long. CDR3 protein: CASSPALGLHNQPQHF. The CDR3 nucleotides are TGTGCCAGCAGTCCAGCGTTGGGACTCCACAATCAGCCCCAGCATTTT.

This clonotype was recorded at least ten times. The chain carries TRBV7-2 and TRBJ1-6, with D possibly TRBD1 on 6 matching bases. Germline values: CDR1 SGHTA, CDR2 FQGNSA. V gave up 7 bases and J gave up 10 bases, with 20 bases separating them. This CDR3 has 15 amino acids. For the CDR3, the DNA is TGTGCCAGCACCTCGCGAGGGGGGAGAGTCTCACCCCTCCACTTT. It translates to CASTSRGGRVSPLHF.

The rearrangement uses TRBV6-5 and TRBJ1-1, with a possible D match to TRBD1 (5 bases). Deletions cut 4 bases from V and 3 bases from J, with 12 bases between. The CDR3 length is 14 residues. Germline V gene lookup returns CDR1 MNHEY and CDR2 SVGAGI. In nucleotides, the CDR3 is TGTGCCAGCAGTTCCGACAGCCTTTACACTGAAGCTTTCTTT. Its protein is CASSSDSLYTEAFF.

This clonotype was seen at least ten times. The chain couples TRBV6-1 to TRBJ1-6; D is possibly TRBD1 (6 bases). The germline V gene has CDR1 MNHNS and CDR2 SASEGT. CDR3 length: 15 residues. V lost 6 bases to trimming and J lost 0 bases, with 9 bases between them. CDR3 DNA: TGTGCCAGCAGAAGGGGGAGCTCCTATAATTCACCCCTCCACTTT. This codes for CASRRGSSYNSPLHF.

In DNA form, the CDR3 reads TGTGCCAGCAGTTTAAATGGAGTCAGGGGGAATTCACCCCTCCACTTT. The encoded protein is CASSLNGVRGNSPLHF. The chain joins TRBV28 to TRBJ1-6, with 7 bases aligning to TRBD1. Per germline, CDR1 MDHEN and CDR2 SYDVKM. V shed 2 bases, J shed 7 bases, and the junction held 8 bases outside the gene matches. CDR3 length: 16 amino acids.

This chain uses TRBV12-3 or TRBV12-4 with TRBJ2-3; TRBD1 aligns across 7 bases. This CDR3 region has 14 residues. V was pared by 10 bases and J by 0 bases, with 7 bases of the junction left unmatched. CDR3 bases: TGTGCCACAAGGGACAGACGAAGCACAGATACGCAGTATTTT. It encodes CATRDRRSTDTQYF.

This clonotype was recorded at least ten times. This sequence joins TRBV27 and TRBJ2-6; 7 bases line up with TRBD2. The germline CDR1 and CDR2 sequences are MNHEY and SMNVEV (reference sequence). This CDR3 contains 19 residues. Unmatched junction bases numbered 15, after V lost 5 bases and J lost 2 bases. The DNA for the CDR3 is TGTGCCAGCAGTATACTGCTTCGGGGGGTTAGGCCTGGGGCCAACGTCCTGACTTTC. This sequence encodes CASSILLRGVRPGANVLTF.

This clonotype has at least ten counts. The CDR3 DNA is TGTGCCACCAGTGATTTAGAGGGAGAGACCCAGTACTTC. As protein: CATSDLEGETQYF. The chain combines TRBV24-1 with TRBJ2-5; D might be TRBD2 (5 bases). The V end lost 1 base, the J end lost 4 bases, and 6 bases lay between the germline ends. The CDR3 spans 13 residues. Germline CDR1 KGHDR, CDR2 SFDVKD.

This clonotype was observed at least ten times. The chain recombines TRBV10-3 with TRBJ1-1; D remains unclear. The germline V and J ends were trimmed by 3 bases and 8 bases, with 16 bases remaining between them. The CDR3 length is 14 residues. Germline loops: CDR1 ENHRY, CDR2 SYGVKD. CDR3 in amino acids: CAISETGALAEAFF. The CDR3 DNA follows: TGTGCCATCAGTGAAACGGGTGCATTGGCCGAAGCTTTCTTT.